This T cell receptor beta chain originates from a study of monozygotic twins with inflammatory bowel disease. Study outcomes and limitations: Fewer shared clonotypes with others were found in IBD patients than in healthy twins, especially with disease activity.

TCRdb processed the 5' RACE reads again and assigns one entry to each CDR3 protein, with no DNA. The sample spans more than 350,000 distinct CDR3 sequences; the ten largest clones claim around 2.4%. The germline V gene encodes CDR1 MNHNS and CDR2 SASEGT. The CDR3 spans 14 residues. Worth noting for this clonotype: Its specificity is not known.

This sequence was found in a human donor with ulcerative colitis or Crohn's disease, or a healthy co-twin of an affected twin (not recorded which). J is TRBJ2-7 and V is TRBV6-1; no DNA is available, so the TRBD2 call from TCRdb remains unchecked. Sequenced material: blood. CDR3: CASSAGLNHYEQYF.